This TCR beta chain derives from a study of blood T cell repertoires in COVID-19 (dated by TCRdb to 2020 to 2022). The study in broad terms: Samples covering the acute and convalescent phases of COVID-19 were provided by collaborators in the United States, Italy and Spain. Where available, HLA class I and class II types were taken from metadata supplied by the sample provider and were not determined by assay-based typing. The material from the prospective study consisted of cDNA or gDNA derived from T cells, B-cell-depleted T cells, or PBMCs. Deeply sampled blood TCRbeta repertoires from subjects exposed to, actively infected with, or recovered from COVID-19 were included in the dataset. A de-identified subject ID, COVID-19 status, age in years and sex were almost always included in the sample metadata. The repertoires were released in a freely available public database meant as a resource for research on the immune response to SARS-CoV-2. Samples were obtained from the ongoing ImmuneRACE study (first 160 participants) and from 1,254 subjects provided by 6 global collaborators. What the work shows at the level of the full study, not this receptor alone: The quantity of clinical and demographic metadata differed by source and by participant and was supplied without curation.

The immunoSEQ Assay, a bias-controlled multiplex PCR, was used to amplify TCRbeta CDR3 regions from genomic DNA. As for the original processing: The number of nucleated cells in each sample was estimated by amplification of reference gene primers within the assay. To quantify the absolute abundance of each unique TCRbeta CDR3 rearrangement, sequence reads were collapsed and filtered. For each sample, productive Simpson clonality was calculated as the square root of Simpson's diversity index over productive rearrangements. TCRdb mirrors the immuneACCESS table, restricted to in-frame sequences. Some clones are absent from its copies; in checked studies, under half trace to an unresolved V gene, and the reason for the others is unknown. The V and J calls and clone size are taken from that table; D and trimming were inferred from the DNA. In this sample the table shows 250,000 to 300,000 clones, 88% of which occur a single time. The top ten clones comprise 5.5% to 8.5% of the sample.

Of note for this clone: The antigen it binds to is not known. Per-base quality was not reported, and no clone a single base away is much larger than it.

Samples from volunteer blood donors who had recovered from COVID-19 were contributed by a second Seattle source. The collaborating institutions used their own protocols to collect whole blood in K2EDTA tubes. For TCRbeta analysis, collaborators shipped samples as frozen whole blood, isolated PBMCs, or DNA extracted from either of those sample types. Per the germline V gene (reference sequence), MNHEY is the CDR1 and SMNVEV is the CDR2. V is pruned by 5 bases and J by 2 bases, leaving 9 bases of the junction without a gene match. Reading from cysteine to phenylalanine, the CDR3 counts 15 amino acids. Only the CDR3 region is kept as DNA, spanning 45 bases read in frame from base 1.

Material for sequencing was peripheral blood. The receptor comes from a woman in her twenties or thirties who had recovered from COVID-19. This chain is built from TRBV27 and TRBJ2-7; TRBD1 aligns with 7 central bases. The CDR3 protein sequence reads: CASSPNRDSTYEQYF. Here is the DNA: TGTGCCAGCAGTCCAAATCGGGACAGTACCTACGAGCAGTACTTC.